Listed here are 32 T cell receptor beta chains from one sample, sequenced in a study of T cell responses to AZD1222 COVID-19 vaccine. Only in-frame clones appear in the TCRdb table, and some are missing; sequencing was by immunoSEQ multiplex PCR. The data show 85,000 to 120,000 clones, about 88% seen once. Specimen: peripheral blood, collected on day 0 of AZD1222 vaccination. Receptors were obtained from an adult in good health.

DNA of the CDR3: TGTGCCAGCAAACTTCAGGGGGCCTCCTACGAGCAGTACTTC. It codes for CASKLQGASYEQYF. The gene calls are TRBV6-5 and TRBJ2-7; 8 positions agree with TRBD1. CDR1 is MNHEY and CDR2 is SVGAGI in the germline V gene. V trimming: 7 bases; J trimming: 0 bases; junction bases outside the gene matches: 5. The CDR3 loop spans 14 amino acids.

The V gene is TRBV28, the J gene TRBJ1-2; D is undetermined. The CDR3 runs 13 residues. The ends were cut back, 5 bases at V and 2 bases at J, with 9 bases in the middle. The V gene's germline CDR1 is MDHEN and CDR2 SYDVKM. CDR3 coding DNA: TGTGCCAGCAGTCCCCACGGGAACTATGGCTACACCTTC. This sequence encodes CASSPHGNYGYTF.

This clone was observed once. The chain joins TRBV2 to TRBJ1-6; D ambiguous. Germline CDR1 and CDR2: SNHLY and FYNNEI. The V end was cut by 5 bases, the J end by 9 bases, with 14 bases between. This CDR3 contains 14 residues. CDR3 nucleotide sequence: TGTGCCAGCAGTTCTGACGGGAAAGGTTCACCCCTCCACTTT. It specifies CASSSDGKGSPLHF.

The CDR3 spells CSVVGSKIYEQYF. In nucleotides, the CDR3 is TGCAGCGTTGTGGGGAGCAAAATCTACGAGCAGTACTTC. The rearrangement uses TRBV29-1 and TRBJ2-7, with a tentative D call TRBD2 (5 bases). This CDR3 has 13 amino acids. Germline assignment: CDR1 SQVTM and CDR2 ANQGSEA. With 4 bases removed from V and 3 bases from J, the gap between germline ends came to 13 bases.

V and J are TRBV4-2 and TRBJ1-5; no definite D call. Germline CDR1 is LGHNA and CDR2 is YNFKEQ. V was shortened by 0 bases and J by 5 bases, with 11 bases between the two germline ends. The CDR3 is 15 amino acids. The CDR3 DNA is TGTGCCAGCAGCCAAGATGGCAACAGTTATCAGCCCCAGCATTTT. Protein sequence: CASSQDGNSYQPQHF.

This clone showed up just a few times. The chain joins TRBV6-5 to TRBJ1-5; D unresolved. CDR1 and CDR2 from the germline V gene are MNHEY and SVGAGI. The CDR3 runs 15 residues. V was cut by 0 bases and J by 9 bases, with 15 bases left in between. CDR3 sequence (DNA): TGTGCCAGCAGTTACTCCGGATTATCGGGAAGGCCCCAGCATTTT. This translates into CASSYSGLSGRPQHF.

The chain has TRBV25-1 and TRBJ2-7; D might be TRBD1 (6 bases). The CDR3 contains 14 residues. The V and J ends lost 1 base and 3 bases respectively, with 10 bases between them. CDR1 is MGHDK, CDR2 SYGVNS, per germline. The CDR3 protein is CASSESRGIYEQYF. The CDR3 DNA is TGTGCCAGCAGTGAATCCAGGGGAATCTACGAGCAGTACTTC.

V usage is TRBV4-3 and J usage is TRBJ2-7; D uncertain. There are 16 residues in the CDR3. CDR1 LGHNA and CDR2 YSLEER come from the germline V gene. The germline V and J ends were trimmed by 0 bases and 2 bases, with 14 bases remaining between them. The CDR3: CASSQEGTAAAYEQYF. The CDR3 bases are TGCGCCAGCAGCCAAGAGGGTACGGCAGCCGCCTACGAGCAGTACTTC.

The chain carries TRBV6-5 and TRBJ1-5; perhaps TRBD1 as D (5 bases). Germline assignment: CDR1 MNHEY and CDR2 SVGAGI. Trimming removed 7 bases from V and 4 bases from J, with 14 bases in between. There are 14 residues in the CDR3. The CDR3 here is CASILGAENQPQHF. Written as DNA, the CDR3 is TGTGCCAGCATCTTAGGGGCAGAGAATCAGCCCCAGCATTTT.

The V and J genes are TRBV6-2 or TRBV6-3 and TRBJ1-1, with D possibly matching TRBD1 (6 bases). V was clipped by 4 bases and J by 4 bases, with 16 bases between them. Germline CDR1 is MNHEY and CDR2 is SVGEGT. The CDR3 length is 15 residues. The CDR3 loop reads CASSFRGRGATEAFF. The CDR3 nucleotides read TGTGCCAGCAGTTTTCGGGGACGGGGGGCCACTGAAGCTTTCTTT.

The V and J genes are TRBV9 and TRBJ2-1, with 8 nucleotides matching TRBD2. In germline, CDR1 is SGDLS, CDR2 YYNGEE. Trimming cost V 4 bases and J 4 bases; bases outside gene matches: 4. The CDR3 runs 14 residues. For the CDR3, the DNA is TGTGCCAGCAGCAGCGAGCGGGGGTACAATGAGCAGTTCTTC. Translation gives CASSSERGYNEQFF.

This rearrangement joins TRBV9 to TRBJ2-1; D possibly corresponds to TRBD2 (5 bases). The CDR3 extends over 16 amino acids. Germline lookup yields CDR1 SGDLS and CDR2 YYNGEE. Trimming left V 4 bases short and J 0 bases short, with 14 bases between. The DNA of the CDR3 is TGTGCCAGCAGCCTCGGAGGAGGTATCTCCTACAATGAGCAGTTCTTC. It yields the protein CASSLGGGISYNEQFF.

The chain employs TRBV28 and TRBJ1-5, with D hard to call. The CDR3 is 15 residues long. V was pared by 3 bases and J by 0 bases, with 9 bases between. CDR1 is MDHEN, CDR2 SYDVKM, per germline. CDR3 coding DNA: TGTGCCAGCAGTTTGGCCCCAGGTAGCAATCAGCCCCAGCATTTT. Its translation is CASSLAPGSNQPQHF. The full variable domain, completed using reference TRBV28 and TRBJ1-5, is DVKVTQSSRYLVKRTGEKVFLECVQDMDHENMFWYRQDPGLGLRLIYFSYDVKMKEKGDIPEGYSVSREKKERFSLILESASTNQTSMYLCASSLAPGSNQPQHFGDGTRLSIL.

The chain employs TRBV5-6 and TRBJ2-6; D remains unclear. Germline V gene data show CDR1 as SGHDT and CDR2 as YYEEEE. V lost 2 bases, J lost 0 bases, and 9 bases lay in between. This CDR3 spans 16 amino acids. The CDR3: CASSLRRLSGANVLTF. The CDR3 bases are TGTGCCAGCAGCTTAAGGCGCCTCTCTGGGGCCAACGTCCTGACTTTC.

CDR3 residues: CASSLYRRPTYSNQPQHF. Written as DNA, the CDR3 is TGTGCCAGCAGCTTATACCGACGGCCTACCTATAGCAATCAGCCCCAGCATTTT. V gene TRBV11-3 combines with J gene TRBJ1-5; no definite D call. Deletions cut 2 bases from V and 0 bases from J, with 17 bases between. The CDR3 spans 18 residues. Germline V gene data show CDR1 as SGHNT and CDR2 as YENEEA.

The chain recombines TRBV7-2 with TRBJ2-2; 8 positions match TRBD2. Germline CDR1 and CDR2: SGHTA and FQGNSA. The CDR3 consists of 17 residues. V gave up 5 bases and J gave up 3 bases; unmatched junction bases: 11. CDR3 loop: CASSPTWAGGDTGELFF. The CDR3 DNA is TGTGCCAGCAGCCCCACGTGGGCGGGAGGCGACACCGGGGAGCTGTTTTTT.

V is TRBV5-1 and J is TRBJ1-6, with TRBD1 matching over 8 bases. V trimming: 6 bases; J trimming: 6 bases; junction bases outside the gene matches: 8. This CDR3 region has 15 residues. From germline, CDR1 is SGHRS and CDR2 YFSETQ. CDR3 sequence (DNA): TGCGCCAGCAAGCAGGGGGCCACTCTTAATTCACCCCTCCACTTT. This codes for CASKQGATLNSPLHF.

The rearrangement uses TRBV6-1 and TRBJ2-5; D is unresolved. CDR1 and CDR2 from the germline V gene are MNHNS and SASEGT. The CDR3 contains 13 residues. Trimming took 5 bases from V and 7 from J, leaving 14 bases between them. The CDR3 nucleotides read TGTGCCAGCAGTTCGCCGGGTTTATGGACCCAGTACTTC. Residues: CASSSPGLWTQYF.

This chain links TRBV7-8 with TRBJ1-5; maybe TRBD1 (6 bases). Germline V gives CDR1 SGHVS, CDR2 FQNEAQ. V was pared by 4 bases and J by 0 bases, with 16 bases between. There are 17 residues in the CDR3. CDR3 in amino acids: CASSYQTGPNSNQPQHF. The CDR3 bases are TGTGCCAGCAGCTATCAAACAGGGCCAAATAGCAATCAGCCCCAGCATTTT. Full variable domain (missing parts from reference TRBV7-8 and TRBJ1-5): GAGVSQSPRYKVAKRGQDVALRCDPISGHVSLFWYQQALGQGPEFLTYFQNEAQLDKSGLPSDRFFAERPEGSVSTLKIQRTQQEDSAVYLCASSYQTGPNSNQPQHFGDGTRLSIL.

V and J are TRBV7-9 and TRBJ1-5; D not certain. Trimming shortened V by 4 bases and J by 3 bases, and 7 bases separated the two germline ends. The CDR3 consists of 13 residues. In germline, CDR1 is SEHNR, CDR2 FQNEAQ (reference sequence). The CDR3 DNA reads TGTGCCAGCAGCTGGGGTCACAATCAGCCCCAGCATTTT. The encoded protein is CASSWGHNQPQHF.

The chain employs TRBV6-5 and TRBJ1-1; TRBD1 is a possible D gene (6 bases). CDR1 and CDR2 (germline): MNHEY, SVGAGI. The CDR3 is made up of 14 amino acids. Trimming removed 0 bases from V and 4 bases from J, with 9 bases in between. Written as DNA, the CDR3 is TGTGCCAGCAGTTACTCGGGGGCCGGCACTGAAGCTTTCTTT. Translation: CASSYSGAGTEAFF.

For the CDR3, the DNA is TGTGCCAGCAGTTCCATGGCTAGCGGGAGTTACGAGCAGTACTTC. It is translated as CASSSMASGSYEQYF. The chain uses TRBV28 and TRBJ2-7; 10 bases match TRBD2. Trimming at V came to 4 bases and at J to 4 bases, leaving 7 bases not matched to a gene. The CDR3 consists of 15 residues. Germline loops: CDR1 MDHEN, CDR2 SYDVKM.

V usage is TRBV5-1 and J usage is TRBJ1-6; D is possibly TRBD1 (5 bases). The CDR3 extends over 15 amino acids. The V and J ends lost 3 bases and 10 bases respectively, with 17 bases between them. Germline values: CDR1 SGHRS, CDR2 YFSETQ. CDR3: CASSSRDPRNSPLHF. The CDR3 bases are TGCGCCAGCAGCTCCCGGGACCCTAGAAACTCACCCCTCCACTTT.

This clone was seen a single time. This sequence joins TRBV12-5 and TRBJ2-1, with 13 nucleotides matching TRBD2. CDR3 length: 18 amino acids. V lost 7 bases and J lost 2; bases outside the gene matches: 11. Germline values: CDR1 LGHNT, CDR2 FRNRAP. The CDR3 bases are TGTGCTAGTGCTTGGACTAGCGGGGGAGGGAATCCCTACAATGAGCAGTTCTTC. Translating it yields CASAWTSGGGNPYNEQFF.

The genes are TRBV7-9 and TRBJ2-1; 16 positions match TRBD2. V shed 7 bases, J shed 3 bases, and the junction held 6 bases outside the gene matches. The CDR3 consists of 17 residues. Germline-derived CDR1 and CDR2 are SEHNR and FQNEAQ (reference sequence). The CDR3 sequence is CASTGTSGRVIYNEQFF. DNA of the CDR3: TGTGCCAGCACCGGGACTAGCGGGAGGGTGATCTACAATGAGCAGTTCTTC.

The sample holds one count of this clone. V is TRBV21-1 and J is TRBJ1-5; TRBD1, the D gene given by the table, was not confirmed from the DNA. TRBV21-1 is annotated as a pseudogene. This CDR3 has 21 residues. CDR3: CASPSSKVGTGGPISNQPQHF. In nucleotides, the CDR3 is TGTGCCAGCCCGTCCTCTAAGGTAGGGACAGGAGGTCCTATTAGCAATCAGCCCCAGCATTTT.

The V and J genes are TRBV19 and TRBJ2-4, with unresolved D. Trimming left V 5 bases short and J 5 bases short, with 13 bases between. The CDR3 is 14 amino acids. Germline CDR1 is LNHDA and CDR2 is SQIVND (reference sequence). CDR3 coding DNA: TGTGCCAGTAGTCCCCCTCGGTGGGAAAACATTCAGTACTTC. Its translation: CASSPPRWENIQYF.

V gene TRBV7-2 combines with J gene TRBJ2-7; D is possibly TRBD1 (7 bases). CDR3 size: 15 residues. Germline V gene data show CDR1 as SGHTA and CDR2 as FQGNSA. V lost 5 bases and J lost 5, with 19 bases in between. CDR3 bases: TGTGCCAGCAGCCCCAATCGGGGCAGGGGGGACGAGCAGTACTTC. Translating it yields CASSPNRGRGDEQYF. Variable domain in full (rest from reference TRBV7-2 and TRBJ2-7): GAGVSQSPSNKVTEKGKDVELRCDPISGHTALYWYRQSLGQGLEFLIYFQGNSAPDKSGLPSDRFSAERTGGSVSTLTIQRTQQEDSAVYLCASSPNRGRGDEQYFGPGTRLTVT.

V and J are TRBV5-1 and TRBJ1-4; D unclear. The CDR3 has 16 amino acids. Germline values: CDR1 SGHRS, CDR2 YFSETQ. The V and J ends lost 4 bases and 0 bases respectively, with 13 bases between them. The CDR3, as DNA: TGCGCCAGCAGCCCCTGGGTAGCAACAACTAATGAAAAACTGTTTTTT. Protein product: CASSPWVATTNEKLFF.

This rearrangement joins TRBV5-1 to TRBJ2-7, with D perhaps TRBD1 (6 bases). The germline V gene encodes CDR1 SGHRS and CDR2 YFSETQ. V shed 0 bases and J shed 0 bases, with 13 bases lying between them. This CDR3 has 16 amino acids. The CDR3 DNA reads TGCGCCAGCAGCTTGGGGAACAGGGTGAGCTCCTACGAGCAGTACTTC. Amino acids: CASSLGNRVSSYEQYF.

The chain combines TRBV28 with TRBJ1-4; D not resolved. V gave up 5 bases and J gave up 2 bases, with 12 bases separating them. Germline-derived CDR1 and CDR2 are MDHEN and SYDVKM. The CDR3 sequence is 15 residues long. The CDR3 region is CASSPPAGTNEKLFF. As DNA, the CDR3 is TGTGCCAGCAGTCCCCCGGCAGGTACTAATGAAAAACTGTTTTTT.

This rearrangement joins TRBV5-4 to TRBJ1-1; 8 nucleotides agree with TRBD1. The germline V gene encodes CDR1 SGHNT and CDR2 YYREEE (reference sequence). The CDR3 extends over 16 amino acids. Unmatched junction bases numbered 8, after V lost 4 bases and J lost 0 bases. This CDR3 reads CASSPARTGLNTEAFF. The CDR3, as DNA: TGTGCCAGCAGCCCGGCCCGGACAGGGCTGAACACTGAAGCTTTCTTT.